These T cell receptor beta chains were read from a single sample in a study of cytomegalovirus exposure and HLA in healthy donors. TCRdb's copy holds only in-frame clones and misses some; the assay was immunoSEQ multiplex PCR. The sample's table shows about 120,000 clones. Sequenced: PBMCs. The receptors stem from a man in his late teens or twenties in good health and CMV-seronegative. The CDR3 runs from the conserved cysteine through the conserved F or W. The D gene is left open where the match is weak.

>TRBJ2-7|NA|TRBV2
CASSVVNRGEQYF
TGTGCCAGCAGTGTGGTTAATAGAGGGGAGCAGTACTTC
>TRBJ2-3|TRBD1|TRBV5-1
CASSSQTGGMDTQYF
TGCGCCAGCAGCTCCCAGACAGGGGGTATGGATACGCAGTATTTT
>TRBJ1-5|NA|TRBV23-1
CASSKHQPQHF
TGCGCCAGCAGTAAGCACCAGCCCCAGCATTTT
>TRBJ1-1|NA|TRBV4-1
CASSQGEGRGMNTEAFF
TGCGCCAGCAGCCAAGGGGAGGGGAGGGGGATGAACACTGAAGCTTTCTTT
>TRBJ2-7|TRBD2|TRBV7-6
CASSPGTSGRVQYF
TGTGCCAGCAGCCCCGGTACTAGCGGGAGAGTGCAGTACTTC
>TRBJ1-5|NA|TRBV28
CASTLSAFESSTQHF
TGTGCCAGCACCCTCAGCGCCTTTGAATCTTCGACCCAGCATTTT
>TRBJ1-5|NA|TRBV2
CASSVGRASNQPQHF
TGTGCCAGCAGTGTAGGCAGGGCCAGCAATCAGCCCCAGCATTTT
>TRBJ2-7|NA|TRBV28
CASSLSTGDHEQYF
TGTGCCAGCAGTTTATCCACGGGGGACCACGAGCAGTACTTC
>TRBJ2-3|TRBD2|TRBV7-9
CASSSSGASTDTQYF
TGTGCCAGCAGCTCTAGCGGGGCTAGCACAGATACGCAGTATTTT
>TRBJ1-5|NA|TRBV6-1
CASSLNQPQHF
TGTGCCAGCAGTCTCAATCAGCCCCAGCATTTT
>TRBJ2-7|TRBD1|TRBV28
CASSVTWDRDYEQYF
TGTGCCAGCAGTGTCACCTGGGACAGGGATTACGAGCAGTACTTC
>TRBJ1-2|NA|TRBV9
CASSLGLGVGYTF
TGTGCCAGCAGCCTCGGACTAGGGGTTGGCTACACCTTC
>TRBJ1-6|NA|TRBV6-5
CASSYSGFYNSPLHF
TGTGCCAGCAGTTACTCCGGTTTCTATAATTCACCCCTCCACTTT
>TRBJ2-2|TRBD2|TRBV5-1
CASSLRSGGNTGELFF
TGCGCCAGCAGCTTGAGAAGCGGGGGCAACACCGGGGAGCTGTTTTTT
>TRBJ2-2|NA|TRBV9
CASSPQGTINTGELFF
TGTGCCAGCAGCCCCCAGGGAACAATTAACACCGGGGAGCTGTTTTTT
>TRBJ2-3|TRBD2|TRBV7-9
CASSSWGLAESTDTQYF
TGTGCCAGCAGCTCCTGGGGACTAGCGGAAAGCACAGATACGCAGTATTTT
>TRBJ2-5|TRBD2|TRBV9
CASSVAGGEGETQYF
TGTGCCAGCAGCGTAGCTGGGGGGGAAGGGGAGACCCAGTACTTC
>TRBJ1-5|TRBD1|TRBV19
CASISAGGTGGNQPQHF
TGTGCCAGTATCTCGGCAGGGGGGACAGGGGGTAATCAGCCCCAGCATTTT
>TRBJ2-5|NA|TRBV9
CASSVVGGNQETQYF
TGTGCCAGCAGCGTAGTAGGAGGAAACCAAGAGACCCAGTACTTC
>TRBJ2-1|NA|TRBV7-9
CASSLAQVHHNEQFF
TGTGCCAGCAGCTTAGCGCAGGTGCACCACAATGAGCAGTTCTTC
>TRBJ2-1|NA|TRBV18
CASSPGGNEQFF
TGTGCCAGCTCACCAGGGGGGAATGAGCAGTTCTTC
>TRBJ2-3|TRBD1|TRBV5-1
CASSFEDRASTDTQYF
TGCGCCAGCAGCTTCGAGGACAGGGCTAGCACAGATACGCAGTATTTT
>TRBJ2-7|NA|TRBV13
CASSFGRLLSYEQYF
TGTGCCAGCAGCTTTGGAAGACTACTATCCTACGAGCAGTACTTC
>TRBJ2-5|NA|TRBV4-1
CASSQVFGMEQYF
TGCGCCAGCAGCCAAGTATTTGGCATGGAGCAGTACTTC
>TRBJ1-5|TRBD1|TRBV9
CASSSGQGFEPQHF
TGTGCCAGCAGCTCAGGACAGGGGTTTGAGCCCCAGCATTTT
>TRBJ1-5|TRBD1|TRBV28
CASRQGADQPQHF
TGTGCCAGCAGACAGGGGGCAGATCAGCCCCAGCATTTT
>TRBJ2-1|NA|TRBV6-5
CASRRDSHEQFF
TGTGCCAGCAGGCGGGACTCCCATGAGCAGTTCTTC
>TRBJ2-1|NA|TRBV7-6
CASSSGGQGGEQFF
TGTGCCAGCAGCTCAGGGGGGCAGGGTGGTGAGCAGTTCTTC
>TRBJ2-1|NA|TRBV15
CATSLRALSNEQFF
TGTGCCACCAGCCTCAGGGCCCTGTCCAATGAGCAGTTCTTC
>TRBJ1-4|NA|TRBV14
CASSPLRGGVEKLFF
TGTGCCAGCAGCCCTCTCAGAGGGGGGGTTGAAAAACTGTTTTTT
>TRBJ2-7|TRBD2|TRBV7-9
CASSHGEREGYEQYF
TGTGCCAGCAGCCACGGGGAGCGGGAAGGGTACGAGCAGTACTTC
>TRBJ2-3|NA|TRBV28
CASSLRGGIRDTQYF
TGTGCCAGCAGTTTAAGGGGGGGGATAAGAGATACGCAGTATTTT
>TRBJ2-3|NA|TRBV28
CASSFGGATDTQYF
TGTGCCAGCAGTTTTGGGGGCGCAACCGATACGCAGTATTTT
>TRBJ1-4|NA|TRBV9
CASSARVGEKLFF
TGTGCCAGCAGCGCTAGAGTGGGTGAAAAACTGTTTTTT
>TRBJ2-1|NA|TRBV5-4
CASSPGGSRELNEQFF
TGTGCCAGCAGCCCCGGTGGGTCTCGGGAACTCAATGAGCAGTTCTTC
>TRBJ2-7|TRBD2|TRBV30
CAWSPDRLAGWYEQYF
TGTGCCTGGAGTCCCGATAGACTAGCGGGTTGGTACGAGCAGTACTTC
>TRBJ2-7|TRBD2|TRBV19
CASSIDGTSGRAYDEQYF
TGTGCCAGTAGTATAGATGGGACTAGCGGGAGGGCCTACGATGAGCAGTACTTC
>TRBJ1-1|NA|TRBV5-8
CASSLVRNTEAFF
TGTGCCAGCAGCTTAGTCAGGAACACTGAAGCTTTCTTT
>TRBJ2-7|TRBD2|TRBV25-1
CASSVGTSGRRGYEQYF
TGTGCCAGCAGCGTCGGGACTAGCGGGAGAAGGGGCTACGAGCAGTACTTC
>TRBJ2-2|NA|TRBV19
CASSSGVRRATGELFF
TGTGCCAGTAGCTCAGGGGTTAGAAGGGCCACCGGGGAGCTGTTTTTT